A selection of T cell receptor beta chains follows, all from one sample in a study of blood T cells in healthy people across ages. One entry per CDR3 protein results from TCRdb running MiXCR on the 5' RACE reads. The top ten clones hold 10% to 12% of a sample with roughly 1,500,000 distinct CDR3 sequences, around 36% of them seen once. Sequenced sample: blood. Source of these receptors: a woman in her twenties or thirties in good health. The CDR3 runs from the conserved cysteine through the conserved F or W. The D gene is left open where the match is weak. Size tells how often a clone was seen (once, few, many) or the class of an expanded clone, and some rows leave it out.

size | D | J | V | CDR3 | DNA
- | - | TRBJ2-7 | TRBV3-1 | CASSGPLGEQYF | TGTGCCAGCAGCGGCCCCCTGGGGGAGCAGTACTTC
- | - | TRBJ2-7 | TRBV30 | CAWSLAMTYEQYF | TGTGCCTGGAGTCTAGCGATGACCTACGAGCAGTACTTC
few | - | TRBJ1-1 | TRBV27 | CASSTKGGLAFF | TGTGCCAGCAGTACTAAGGGTGGGTTAGCTTTCTTT
few | - | TRBJ1-6 | TRBV6-1 | CASSEEGASNSPLHF | TGTGCCAGCAGTGAAGAAGGGGCCAGTAATTCACCCCTCCACTTT
- | - | TRBJ1-1 | TRBV20-1 | CSAPSGPSAWGTEAFF | TGCAGTGCACCTAGTGGGCCATCCGCCTGGGGCACTGAAGCTTTCTTT
few | - | TRBJ2-7 | TRBV20-1 | CSAPGGIFHEQYF | TGCAGTGCCCCAGGAGGTATTTTTCACGAGCAGTACTTC
few | - | TRBJ2-1 | TRBV14 | CASSRLALYHEQFF | TGTGCCAGCAGCCGTCTAGCCCTTTACCACGAGCAGTTCTTC
- | - | TRBJ2-2 | TRBV5-6 | CASSMGSNTGELFF | TGTGCCAGCAGTATGGGGTCCAACACCGGGGAGCTGTTTTTT
many | - | TRBJ2-1 | TRBV12-3/TRBV12-4 | CASSHHGVEEQFF | TGTGCCAGCAGCCATCATGGGGTGGAGGAGCAGTTCTTC
- | TRBD1 | TRBJ1-1 | TRBV29-1 | CSVEPRDRAYAGGAFF | TGCAGCGTCGAACCCCGGGACAGGGCTTATGCCGGCGGGGCTTTCTTT
- | - | TRBJ2-3 | TRBV2 | CASSESSSHTQYF | TGTGCCAGCAGTGAAAGCAGCTCGCATACGCAGTATTTT
- | - | TRBJ1-5 | TRBV4-1 | CASSQVGGELRNQPQHF | TGCGCCAGCAGCCAAGTAGGGGGGGAGTTGAGGAATCAGCCCCAGCATTTT
- | - | TRBJ1-5 | TRBV6-1 | CASTSGSNQPQHF | TGTGCCAGCACGTCGGGAAGCAATCAGCCCCAGCATTTT
many | - | TRBJ1-2 | TRBV12-3/TRBV12-4 | CASSPGVVLGYTF | TGTGCCAGCAGTCCGGGGGTTGTATTGGGCTACACCTTC
- | TRBD1 | TRBJ2-5 | TRBV24-1 | CATSDPTGGKEVTQYF | TGTGCCACCAGTGATCCGACAGGGGGCAAAGAAGTGACCCAGTACTTC
few | - | TRBJ1-1 | TRBV29-1 | CSVAEGHRNTEAFF | TGCAGCGTCGCCGAGGGACACCGGAACACTGAAGCTTTCTTT
few | - | TRBJ2-3 | TRBV28 | CASSLPIIGGTSTDTQYF | TGTGCCAGCAGTTTACCAATTATCGGGGGAACTAGCACAGATACGCAGTATTTT
- | - | TRBJ2-3 | TRBV4-1 | CASSQDYRDPRTDTQYF | TGCGCCAGCAGCCAGGATTACCGGGACCCAAGAACAGATACGCAGTATTTT
few | TRBD1 | TRBJ2-7 | TRBV9 | CASSQQGTLPSEQYF | TGTGCCAGCAGCCAACAGGGGACCCTACCTAGTGAGCAGTACTTC
- | - | TRBJ1-5 | TRBV6-6 | CASSRRDVNQPQHF | TGTGCCAGCAGTCGACGGGATGTCAATCAGCCCCAGCATTTT
- | TRBD1 | TRBJ1-1 | TRBV30 | CAWTGGLSTEAFF | TGTGCCTGGACAGGGGGCCTGTCGACTGAAGCTTTCTTT
once | - | TRBJ2-3 | TRBV6-1 | CASSAYRLEQQRDTQYF | TGTGCCAGCAGTGCCTATAGACTAGAGCAACAACGGGATACGCAGTATTTT
few | - | TRBJ1-2 | TRBV7-2 | CASSFSQGNYGYTF | TGTGCCAGCAGCTTCTCACAGGGAAACTATGGCTACACCTTC
- | - | TRBJ2-7 | TRBV9 | CASNFGGTDYEQYF | TGTGCCAGCAACTTCGGGGGGACAGACTACGAGCAGTACTTC
few | - | TRBJ2-5 | TRBV13 | CASALGWGSQETQYF | TGTGCCAGCGCCCTAGGTTGGGGGTCGCAAGAGACCCAGTACTTC
- | - | TRBJ2-7 | TRBV4-1 | CASSLQLGQSYEQYF | TGCGCCAGCAGCCTGCAACTAGGGCAGTCCTACGAGCAGTACTTC
few | - | TRBJ2-3 | TRBV3-1 | CASSLFALIRLDGTDTQYF | TGTGCCAGCAGCCTATTCGCCTTAATTCGACTAGACGGCACAGATACGCAGTATTTT
- | - | TRBJ2-3 | TRBV3-1 | CASSQLEGGLTDTQYF | TGTGCCAGCAGCCAATTAGAGGGGGGGCTAACAGATACGCAGTATTTT
- | TRBD1 | TRBJ1-5 | TRBV24-1 | CATSDRTDRGEGVSNQPQHF | TGTGCCACCAGTGACCGTACCGACAGGGGTGAGGGGGTGAGCAATCAGCCCCAGCATTTT
- | - | TRBJ2-3 | TRBV27 | CATAPMGVSGKRYF | TGTGCCACCGCGCCAATGGGGGTCTCGGGGAAGAGGTATTTT
few | - | TRBJ2-1 | TRBV7-8 | CASSLAGGGRNEQFF | TGTGCCAGCAGCTTAGCGGGGGGCGGAAGGAATGAGCAGTTCTTC
few | - | TRBJ2-1 | TRBV27 | CASSLRVGTSSPYNEQFF | TGTGCCAGCAGTTTACGGGTAGGGACGTCCAGCCCCTACAATGAGCAGTTCTTC
few | - | TRBJ2-2 | TRBV3-1 | CASSQNRDTGELFF | TGTGCCAGCAGCCAGAACAGGGACACCGGGGAGCTGTTTTTT
- | - | TRBJ2-3 | TRBV7-3 | CASSLSLGSGTDTQYF | TGTGCCAGCAGCTTATCGTTGGGTAGCGGCACAGATACGCAGTATTTT
- | - | TRBJ2-3 | TRBV7-9 | CASSLVSSVGGVVDTQYF | TGTGCCAGCAGCTTAGTGTCATCGGTCGGGGGTGTTGTGGATACGCAGTATTTT
- | TRBD1 | TRBJ1-6 | TRBV20-1 | CSARATFHRGDNSPLHF | TGCAGTGCTAGAGCTACCTTTCACAGGGGCGATAATTCACCCCTCCACTTT
- | - | TRBJ2-6 | TRBV7-2 | CASSADEAGANVLTF | TGTGCCAGCAGCGCCGACGAAGCTGGGGCCAACGTCCTGACTTTC
- | - | TRBJ1-2 | TRBV20-1 | CSAPGVQGYGYTF | TGCAGTGCCCCGGGGGTGCAAGGGTATGGCTACACCTTC
- | - | TRBJ2-1 | TRBV15 | CATSSGSMGSEQFF | TGTGCCACCAGCAGCGGGAGTATGGGATCTGAGCAGTTCTTC
- | - | TRBJ1-3 | TRBV4-2 | CASSQSPRGGISGNTIYF | TGTGCCAGCAGCCAATCTCCCCGTGGCGGGATTTCTGGAAACACCATATATTTT